The TCR beta chain under discussion was sequenced for a study of blood T cell repertoires in COVID-19. Data came from immunoSEQ multiplex PCR; TCRdb stores just in-frame clones and leaves some out. This sample yields about 87,000 clones, of which around 85% are seen a single time; approximately 2.8% belongs to the top ten. V was pared by 3 bases and J by 0 bases, with 11 bases of the junction left unmatched. The length of the CDR3 is 17 residues. Germline lookup yields CDR1 DFQATT and CDR2 SNEGSKA (reference sequence). This TCR was sampled from a woman older than 75 with COVID-19, enrolled during active disease. The sample consisted of peripheral blood. The gene calls are TRBV20-1 and TRBJ2-1, with 7 positions matching TRBD2. CDR3 DNA: TGCAGTGCTAGTCGCGGGAGAGCGGGACGCTCCTACAATGAGCAGTTCTTC. Its translation: CSASRGRAGRSYNEQFF.